The rows below give T cell receptor beta chains drawn from one sample of a study of blood T cell repertoires in COVID-19. Produced via immunoSEQ multiplex PCR; TCRdb's table is partial and in-frame only. The sample includes fewer than 250,000 clones, 65% to 90% of them seen just once. The specimen sequenced was peripheral blood. These receptors all come from a man between 45 and 60 years old with COVID-19, enrolled during active disease. Both conserved end residues are part of each CDR3. The D gene is left open where the match is weak. The size field is filled for only some rows; it gives once, few, many or a size class.

j_call v_call clone_size d_call cdr3_aa cdr3_nt
TRBJ1-5 TRBV28 once . CASGGLGGPHDQPQHF TGTGCCAGCGGCGGCCTCGGAGGTCCACATGATCAGCCCCAGCATTTT
TRBJ1-5 TRBV30 . . CAWSVQSLRNQPQHF TGTGCCTGGAGTGTACAGTCTCTTAGAAATCAGCCCCAGCATTTT
TRBJ2-3 TRBV28 . TRBD2 CASRLAGGGTDTQYF TGTGCCAGCAGACTAGCGGGGGGGGGCACAGATACGCAGTATTTT
TRBJ1-6 TRBV7-6 . TRBD1 CASSQRTGGRNSPLHF TGTGCCAGCAGCCAGCGGACAGGGGGCCGTAATTCACCCCTCCACTTT
TRBJ1-2 TRBV20-1 . TRBD1 CSANRQGDYTF TGCAGTGCTAATAGACAGGGTGACTACACCTTC
TRBJ2-1 TRBV7-2 . TRBD1 CASSPLQDRIGEQFF TGTGCCAGCAGCCCCCTCCAGGACAGGATAGGGGAGCAGTTCTTC
TRBJ2-1 TRBV18 . TRBD2 CASSPGLAVGENEQFF TGTGCCAGCTCACCAGGACTAGCGGTAGGGGAGAATGAGCAGTTCTTC
TRBJ2-7 TRBV6-6 . . CASSPTLRGAYEQYF TGTGCCAGCAGTCCCACACTCCGGGGTGCCTACGAGCAGTACTTC
TRBJ2-7 TRBV11-3 . TRBD2 CASSLEAPGLAGEKSEQYF TGTGCCAGCAGCTTAGAGGCCCCCGGACTAGCGGGAGAAAAGAGCGAGCAGTACTTC
TRBJ2-5 TRBV29-1 . . CSVSPGILQETQYF TGCAGCGTGAGTCCGGGGATCCTCCAAGAGACCCAGTACTTC
TRBJ2-2 TRBV6-5 . . CASRWTATGELFF TGTGCCAGCAGGTGGACAGCCACCGGGGAGCTGTTTTTT
TRBJ2-7 TRBV2 . TRBD1 CASSFPGQGVHEQYF TGTGCCAGCAGTTTCCCGGGACAGGGTGTCCACGAGCAGTACTTC
TRBJ1-3 TRBV7-8 few TRBD1 CASSQTGGEVNTIYF TGTGCCAGCAGTCAAACAGGGGGCGAGGTGAACACCATATATTTT
TRBJ1-1 TRBV2 . . CASKLSVNTEAFF TGTGCCAGCAAATTATCAGTGAACACTGAAGCTTTCTTT
TRBJ2-3 TRBV5-1 . TRBD1 CASSSGTGVPDTQYF TGCGCCAGCAGCTCCGGGACAGGGGTCCCAGATACGCAGTATTTT
TRBJ1-1 TRBV6-5 . . CASIERSNTEAFF TGTGCCAGCATAGAGCGGTCGAACACTGAAGCTTTCTTT
TRBJ2-7 TRBV4-2 . TRBD2 CASSQEVRTSAYEQYF TGTGCCAGCAGCCAAGAAGTAAGGACTAGTGCCTACGAGCAGTACTTC
TRBJ1-2 TRBV10-3 few . CAISESGEDGYTF TGTGCCATCAGTGAGTCCGGGGAGGATGGCTACACCTTC
TRBJ1-2 TRBV13 . TRBD1 CASSLAGTDYGYTF TGTGCCAGCAGCTTAGCCGGGACAGACTATGGCTACACCTTC
TRBJ2-2 TRBV30 . . CAWSVQGSNTGELFF TGTGCCTGGAGTGTACAGGGATCGAACACCGGGGAGCTGTTTTTT
TRBJ2-3 TRBV7-6 . . CASSLGGTFSTDTQYF TGTGCCAGCAGCTTAGGGGGGACTTTCTCCACAGATACGCAGTATTTT
TRBJ2-1 TRBV11-2 . TRBD2 CASSDSREGEQFF TGTGCCAGCAGCGATTCGAGGGAGGGTGAGCAGTTCTTC
TRBJ2-7 TRBV11-1 once TRBD2 CASSTTLAGGSYEQYF TGTGCCAGCAGCACCACACTAGCGGGGGGCTCCTACGAGCAGTACTTC
TRBJ1-5 TRBV15 . TRBD1 CATSRGTGGNQPQHF TGTGCCACCAGCAGAGGGACAGGGGGGAATCAGCCCCAGCATTTT
TRBJ2-6 TRBV5-5 . TRBD1 CASSLPTGGFGANVLTF TGTGCCAGCAGCTTGCCTACAGGGGGCTTTGGGGCCAACGTCCTGACTTTC
TRBJ1-1 TRBV9 . . CASSVDPSGLQLSEAFF TGTGCCAGCAGCGTAGACCCCTCGGGACTTCAACTTTCTGAAGCTTTCTTT
TRBJ2-7 TRBV4-2 . TRBD2 CASSQTRTRSYEQYF TGTGCCAGCAGCCAAACCCGGACTAGGAGCTACGAGCAGTACTTC
TRBJ1-4 TRBV6-5 . . CASNEGQDNEKLFF TGTGCCAGCAACGAAGGTCAGGATAATGAAAAACTGTTTTTT
TRBJ1-4 TRBV27 . TRBD1 CASSLQGVEKLFF TGTGCCAGCAGTTTACAGGGGGTTGAAAAACTGTTTTTT
TRBJ1-1 TRBV6-4 few . CASSLEQGSSEAFF TGTGCCAGCAGTCTCGAACAGGGTTCGTCTGAAGCTTTCTTT
TRBJ1-2 TRBV7-2 . . CASSLGQVRNYGYTF TGTGCCAGCAGCTTGGGGCAGGTACGCAACTATGGCTACACCTTC
TRBJ1-4 TRBV5-1 . . CASSLQGLPTNEKLFF TGCGCCAGCAGCTTACAGGGCCTTCCGACTAATGAAAAACTGTTTTTT
TRBJ2-2 TRBV5-5 . . CASSFYTGTNTGELFF TGTGCCAGCAGCTTCTATACAGGGACGAACACCGGGGAGCTGTTTTTT
TRBJ2-1 TRBV6-4 . TRBD2 CASRVYTSGSSYNEQFF TGTGCCAGCAGAGTCTACACTAGCGGGAGCTCCTACAATGAGCAGTTCTTC
TRBJ1-2 TRBV30 few TRBD1 CAWASERGRGGYTF TGTGCCTGGGCCTCGGAGAGGGGGCGAGGTGGCTACACCTTC
TRBJ2-2 TRBV30 . . CAWTLNPTGELFF TGTGCCTGGACCCTTAATCCCACCGGGGAGCTGTTTTTT
TRBJ2-7 TRBV5-1 . TRBD1 CASSPQGGRDRAYEQYF TGCGCCAGCAGCCCCCAAGGTGGCCGGGACAGAGCCTACGAGCAGTACTTC
TRBJ2-7 TRBV28 . TRBD2 CASSSASGESYEQYF TGTGCCAGCAGTTCGGCTAGCGGGGAGAGCTACGAGCAGTACTTC
TRBJ1-3 TRBV5-4 . TRBD1 CASSLGDRVSGNTIYF TGTGCCAGCAGCTTAGGGGACAGGGTTTCTGGAAACACCATATATTTT
TRBJ1-1 TRBV12-3/TRBV12-4 . . CASREEDTEAFF TGTGCCAGCAGGGAGGAGGACACTGAAGCTTTCTTT
TRBJ2-2 TRBV10-3 . . CAIMGTSNTGELFF TGTGCCATCATGGGGACATCTAACACCGGGGAGCTGTTTTTT
TRBJ1-2 TRBV5-1 . TRBD1 CASSPPPGQTHGYTF TGCGCCAGCAGCCCCCCCCCGGGACAGACGCATGGCTACACCTTC
TRBJ1-1 TRBV5-5 . TRBD1 CASSSGTDGTAFF TGTGCCAGCAGCTCAGGGACAGACGGTACGGCTTTCTTT
TRBJ2-2 TRBV5-4 once TRBD2 CASSLAGTSGGAFF TGTGCCAGCAGCTTGGCCGGGACTAGCGGGGGAGCGTTTTTT
TRBJ2-7 TRBV5-1 . TRBD2 CASSLALAGVYEQYF TGCGCCAGCAGCTTGGCTCTAGCGGGAGTCTACGAGCAGTACTTC
TRBJ1-4 TRBV18 . TRBD1 CASSPRGQATNEKLFF TGTGCCAGCTCACCGCGCGGACAGGCAACTAATGAAAAACTGTTTTTT
TRBJ1-1 TRBV21-1 . . CASSKISTGNTEAFF TGTGCCAGCAGCAAAATTTCGACAGGTAACACTGAAGCTTTCTTT
TRBJ2-2 TRBV5-1 . . CASSLTNTNTGELFF TGCGCCAGCAGCTTGACTAACACGAACACCGGGGAGCTGTTTTTT
TRBJ2-1 TRBV2 . TRBD1 CASTRTGSSYNEQFF TGTGCCAGCACCAGGACAGGAAGCTCCTACAATGAGCAGTTCTTC
TRBJ2-7 TRBV5-1 few TRBD1 CASSTGQGAIYEQYF TGCGCCAGCAGCACGGGACAGGGGGCTATCTACGAGCAGTACTTC